This T cell receptor beta chain was retrieved from a study of blood T cell repertoires in COVID-19. Looking at the study overall: Whether acute or convalescent, the COVID-19 samples came from the United States, Italy and Spain. PBMCs, B-cell-depleted T cells, or T cells were the source of the cDNA or gDNA that made up the material.

Per the original methods: From reference gene primer amplification, estimates of nucleated cell counts were derived. The method was immunoSEQ multiplex PCR; TCRdb's version includes in-frame clones alone and lacks a portion of them. Clone size and V and J calls were adopted from that table, with D and trimming inferred from the DNA. The table lists hundreds of thousands of clones, approximately 83% of them singletons, with about 1.9% in the top ten. The length of the CDR3 is 18 residues. J gave up 3 bases and V 2 bases, and 7 bases lay outside the gene matches. The V gene's germline CDR1 is SGHNT and CDR2 YYREEE (reference sequence).

The receptor comes from a woman under 40 who had recovered from COVID-19. The material sequenced was peripheral blood. The chain joins TRBV5-4 to TRBJ2-2, with 13 nucleotides matching TRBD2. CDR3 DNA sequence: TGTGCCAGCAGCTTACTAGCGGGAGGGCCAGAGGACACCGGGGAGCTGTTTTTT. Translating gives CASSLLAGGPEDTGELFF.